The 23 T cell receptor beta chains presented below share a single source sample, sequenced in a study of OX40 agonist ivuxolimab in advanced cancers. Produced via immunoSEQ multiplex PCR; TCRdb's table is partial and in-frame only. The sample consists of over 75,000 clones, under 95% of them appearing once. The sample in question was CD4+ or CD8+ T cells sorted from blood, obtained in a trial of the OX40 agonist ivuxolimab. The receptor source for this set is an adult with an advanced solid tumor such as melanoma, head and neck, liver or kidney cancer.

This chain links TRBV5-4 with TRBJ2-1, with D possibly being TRBD1 or TRBD2 (5 bases each). Trimming removed 5 bases from V and 14 bases from J, with 14 bases in between. The CDR3 sequence is 11 residues long. Germline assignment: CDR1 SGHNT and CDR2 YYREEE (reference sequence). The CDR3 sequence is CASSLRDQEFF. CDR3 in DNA: TGTGCCAGCAGTCTCCGGGACCAGGAGTTCTTC.

The genes are TRBV10-3 and TRBJ2-1; D is possibly TRBD1 (5 bases). The CDR3 runs 16 residues. Germline CDR1 reads ENHRY; CDR2 reads SYGVKD. Between the trimmed V and J ends, which lost 4 bases and 3 bases, there was a span of 16 bases. The CDR3 nucleotides read TGTGCCATCAGTGGTTTTGGTAACAGGAACTACAATGAGCAGTTCTTC. Its translation: CAISGFGNRNYNEQFF.

The chain is built from TRBV7-8 and TRBJ1-1; D not certain. The CDR3 has 14 residues. V lost 1 base and J lost 0, with 6 bases in between. Germline values: CDR1 SGHVS, CDR2 FQNEAQ. This chain's CDR3 is CASSLVWVNTEAFF. The CDR3, as DNA: TGTGCCAGCAGCTTAGTCTGGGTGAACACTGAAGCTTTCTTT.

CDR3 nucleotide sequence: TGTGCCAGCAGCCTAGCCAGGGCGGGGGAGACCCAGTACTTC. It specifies CASSLARAGETQYF. The rearrangement links TRBV11-2 to TRBJ2-5; D might be TRBD2 (6 bases). The CDR3 loop spans 14 amino acids. The germline CDR1 and CDR2 sequences are SGHAT and FQNNGV. The V and J ends lost 5 bases and 5 bases respectively, with 15 bases between them.

This chain uses TRBV29-1 with TRBJ2-3, with no clear D. The CDR3 length is 12 residues. Germline assignment: CDR1 SQVTM and CDR2 ANQGSEA. V lost 2 bases and J 0 bases, leaving 3 bases between the germline ends. The CDR3 DNA reads TGCAGCGTTGAATCAAGCACAGATACGCAGTATTTT. This gives the protein CSVESSTDTQYF.

This clone has more than one count but fewer than ten. This chain uses TRBV18 with TRBJ1-1; 11 bases agree with TRBD1. The V gene end was trimmed by 4 bases and the J gene end by 6 bases; junction bases not matched to a gene: 4. Germline CDR1 reads KGHSH; CDR2 reads LQKENI. There are 14 residues in the CDR3. Written as DNA, the CDR3 is TGTGCCAGCTCACGGGACAGGGGGAATGCTGAAGCTTTCTTT. Its translation: CASSRDRGNAEAFF. The variable domain in full, completed from reference TRBV18 and TRBJ1-1, reads NAGVMQNPRHLVRRRGQEARLRCSPMKGHSHVYWYRQLPEEGLKFMVYLQKENIIDESGMPKERFSAEFPKEGPSILRIQQVVRGDSAAYFCASSRDRGNAEAFFGQGTRLTVV.

This chain joins TRBV5-1 and TRBJ2-7; D unresolved. This CDR3 has 14 amino acids. Germline CDR1 reads SGHRS; CDR2 reads YFSETQ. The V gene lost 4 bases and the J gene lost 5 bases, with 16 bases spanning the gap. CDR3 residues: CASSDHGPNNEQYF. In DNA form, the CDR3 reads TGCGCCAGCAGCGACCACGGACCCAACAACGAGCAGTACTTC.

The chain has TRBV15 and TRBJ2-1, with D unclear. This CDR3 is 12 amino acids long. V lost 4 bases and J lost 6, with 7 bases in between. Per the germline V gene, CDR1 is LNHNV and CDR2 is YYDKDF (reference sequence). Written as DNA, the CDR3 is TGTGCCACCAGCAATCCGTCCAATGAGCAGTTCTTC. Translating it yields CATSNPSNEQFF.

The J gene is TRBJ1-5, the V gene TRBV6-5; D not certain. The ends were cut back, 0 bases at V and 5 bases at J, with 5 bases in the middle. The germline CDR1 and CDR2 sequences are MNHEY and SVGAGI. The CDR3 contains 13 residues. Here the CDR3 reads CASSYSRDQPQHF. In DNA form, the CDR3 reads TGTGCCAGCAGTTACTCGAGGGATCAGCCCCAGCATTTT.

The rearrangement links TRBV2 to TRBJ1-1, with TRBD1 identical over 8 bases. The germline V gene encodes CDR1 SNHLY and CDR2 FYNNEI. With 8 bases clipped from V and 0 bases from J, the junction kept 11 bases outside the gene matches. CDR3 length: 16 amino acids. This chain's CDR3 is CASPGTGLLMNTEAFF. In DNA, the CDR3 is TGTGCCAGCCCAGGGACAGGCCTATTGATGAACACTGAAGCTTTCTTT.

The chain recombines TRBV30 with TRBJ2-7, with 9 bases identical to TRBD1. Germline V gene lookup returns CDR1 GTSNPN and CDR2 SVGIG (reference sequence). V lost 7 bases to trimming and J lost 2 bases; unmatched junction nucleotides: 9. The CDR3 spans 14 residues. CDR3 sequence: CAFATGGTAYEQYF. The CDR3 coding sequence is TGTGCCTTCGCGACAGGGGGGACGGCCTACGAGCAGTACTTC.

V gene TRBV4-1 combines with J gene TRBJ2-7; 11 bases line up with TRBD2. The V and J ends lost 4 bases and 4 bases, in that order; junction bases with no gene match: 6. This CDR3 comprises 15 residues. CDR1 and CDR2 from the germline V gene are MGHRA and YSYEKL. CDR3 protein: CASSLRWTSGYEQYF. The CDR3 DNA follows: TGCGCCAGCAGCCTCCGTTGGACTAGCGGGTACGAGCAGTACTTC.

The chain is built from TRBV12-5 and TRBJ1-1; D ambiguous. This CDR3 contains 15 residues. Between the trimmed V and J ends, which lost 2 bases and 8 bases, there was a span of 18 bases. The germline V gene encodes CDR1 LGHNT and CDR2 FRNRAP. CDR3 in amino acids: CASGLLVRGRREAFF. In nucleotides, the CDR3 is TGTGCTAGTGGTTTGCTGGTCCGAGGACGAAGAGAAGCTTTCTTT.

This clone was detected only once. The chain carries TRBV12-2 and TRBJ2-5; the table calls TRBD2, which could not be checked here. TRBV12-2 is designated a pseudogene. The CDR3 is 18 amino acids. The CDR3 here is CASRFPEPAREGEETQYF. For the CDR3, the DNA is TGTGCAAGTCGCTTTCCCGAACCCGCGCGGGAGGGCGAAGAGACCCAGTACTTC.

The chain carries TRBV6-6 and TRBJ1-1; tentative D call: TRBD1 (6 bases). The CDR3 is made up of 14 amino acids. Germline assignment: CDR1 MNHNY and CDR2 SVGAGI (reference sequence). V was clipped by 3 bases and J by 1 base, with 9 bases between them. The CDR3 sequence is CASSYGGANTEAFF. The CDR3, as DNA: TGTGCCAGCAGTTATGGGGGCGCGAACACTGAAGCTTTCTTT.

A few counts support this clone. The gene calls are TRBV2 and TRBJ2-7; 9 bases fit TRBD2. Germline V gene sequence: CDR1 SNHLY, CDR2 FYNNEI. The junction had 6 bases not matched to a gene; V was cut back by 3 bases and J by 3 bases. The CDR3 is 15 residues long. This chain's CDR3 is CASSEREGRFYEQYF. The CDR3 DNA is TGTGCCAGCAGTGAGCGGGAGGGCCGTTTCTACGAGCAGTACTTC.

The chain is built from TRBV28 and TRBJ2-7; possibly TRBD1 or TRBD2 for D (7 bases each). The CDR3 runs to 15 residues. Per germline, CDR1 MDHEN and CDR2 SYDVKM. Trimming took 6 bases from V and 5 from J, leaving 20 bases between them. The CDR3 reads CASRAGRGLIHEQYF. CDR3 nucleotides: TGTGCCAGCAGGGCGGGGAGGGGGCTGATCCACGAGCAGTACTTC. Full variable domain (missing parts from reference TRBV28 and TRBJ2-7): DVKVTQSSRYLVKRTGEKVFLECVQDMDHENMFWYRQDPGLGLRLIYFSYDVKMKEKGDIPEGYSVSREKKERFSLILESASTNQTSMYLCASRAGRGLIHEQYFGPGTRLTVT.

J is TRBJ1-5 and V is TRBV10-3, with 8 bases that match TRBD1. After removal of 3 bases from V and 2 bases from J, the junction contained 6 bases not matched to a gene. Germline V gene data show CDR1 as ENHRY and CDR2 as SYGVKD. The CDR3 contains 16 residues. CDR3 in DNA: TGTGCCATCAGTGACGACAGGGGCTTCGGCAATCAGCCCCAGCATTTT. It yields the protein CAISDDRGFGNQPQHF.

V is TRBV4-1 and J is TRBJ2-1; D possibly matches TRBD1 or TRBD2 (5 bases each). With 0 bases removed from V and 9 bases from J, the gap between germline ends came to 15 bases. CDR3 length: 15 residues. Per germline, CDR1 MGHRA and CDR2 YSYEKL. Written as DNA, the CDR3 is TGCGCCAGCAGCCAAGAAGGGTCCGGGGCCGGTGAGCAGTTCTTC. It translates to CASSQEGSGAGEQFF.

This clone occurred once. CDR3 nucleotide sequence: TGCGCCAGCAGCTACCGGGACGGTAGCACAGATACGCAGTATTTT. This gives the protein CASSYRDGSTDTQYF. The chain joins TRBV4-1 to TRBJ2-3, with D possibly called TRBD1 or TRBD2 (5 bases each). This CDR3 region has 15 residues. Trimming left V 5 bases short and J 0 bases short, with 12 bases between. Germline V CDR1 and CDR2: MGHRA, YSYEKL.

This clone was observed a single time. The chain recombines TRBV30 with TRBJ1-3; D possibly corresponds to TRBD1 (5 bases). This CDR3 contains 17 residues. V lost 4 bases, J lost 0 bases, and 19 bases lay in between. Germline V CDR1 and CDR2: GTSNPN, SVGIG (reference sequence). CDR3 region: CAWIPRNRLSSGNTIYF. The DNA for the CDR3 is TGTGCCTGGATCCCCCGGAACAGGCTTAGCTCTGGAAACACCATATATTTT. Combining the CDR3 with reference TRBV30 and TRBJ1-3 gives the whole variable domain SQTIHQWPATLVQPVGSPLSLECTVEGTSNPNLYWYRQAAGRGLQLLFYSVGIGQISSEVPQNLSASRPQDRQFILSSKKLLLSDSGFYLCAWIPRNRLSSGNTIYFGEGSWLTVV.

The chain couples TRBV6-1 to TRBJ1-5, with a tentative D call TRBD1 (6 bases). V was clipped by 6 bases and J by 7 bases, with 13 bases between them. Germline values: CDR1 MNHNS, CDR2 SASEGT. The CDR3 extends over 13 amino acids. CDR3 protein: CASSATGNQPQHF. As DNA, the CDR3 is TGTGCCAGCAGCGCAACAGGGAACCAGCCCCAGCATTTT.

The chain couples TRBV6-6 to TRBJ2-7, with TRBD1 matching 7 bases. The CDR3 loop spans 15 amino acids. V lost 4 bases, J lost 6 bases, and 12 bases stayed unmatched. CDR1 and CDR2 from the germline V gene are MNHNY and SVGAGI (reference sequence). CDR3 nucleotide sequence: TGTGCCAGCAGTTTCGACAGGGAAGCTCTACGCGAGCAGTACTTC. As protein: CASSFDREALREQYF.